These 8 T cell receptor beta chains came from one sample sequenced in a study of vaccination effects on CD4 cells after COVID-19. Their recognized antigens are unknown. TCRdb's table, derived via immunoSEQ multiplex PCR, lists solely in-frame clones and lacks some. The sample comprises 40,000 or so clones, over 80% of which are singletons, and just under 3% rests with the top ten. Following 10 days of culture, CD4+ T cells were isolated. Sequenced material: CD4+ T cells from PBMCs cultured without peptide, taken before COVID-19 vaccination. Receptors were obtained from a human donor who received a COVID-19 vaccine.

The rearrangement uses TRBV18 and TRBJ1-1; tentative D call: TRBD1 (5 bases). Germline lookup yields CDR1 KGHSH and CDR2 LQKENI. This CDR3 contains 14 residues. V dropped 4 bases and J dropped 3 bases, with 12 bases sitting between them. The CDR3 loop reads CASSLSLRDTEAFF. CDR3 in DNA: TGTGCCAGCTCACTATCACTCAGGGACACTGAAGCTTTCTTT.

V is TRBV2 and J is TRBJ1-2; perhaps TRBD1 as D (5 bases). This CDR3 spans 14 amino acids. Looked up from germline, CDR1 is SNHLY and CDR2 is FYNNEI. V was clipped by 5 bases and J by 8 bases, with 18 bases between them. For the CDR3, the DNA is TGTGCCAGCAGTCTATTGGGACCGCAGATCGGCTACACCTTC. This sequence encodes CASSLLGPQIGYTF.

CDR3 sequence reads: CASSLEGGLSTDTQYF. In nucleotides, the CDR3 is TGTGCCAGCAGCTTAGAGGGGGGCCTTAGCACAGATACGCAGTATTTT. The rearrangement joins TRBV7-9 to TRBJ2-3, with D possibly called TRBD1 or TRBD2 (6 bases each). Germline V gives CDR1 SEHNR, CDR2 FQNEAQ (reference sequence). V was cut by 1 base and J by 0 bases, with 11 bases left in between. The CDR3 has 16 amino acids.

This chain uses TRBV3-1 (or the pseudogene TRBV3-2) with TRBJ2-3; 7 bases are shared with TRBD2. The ends lost 3 bases at V and 0 bases at J; junction bases unmatched: 3. The CDR3 is made up of 15 amino acids. Germline assignment: CDR1 LGHDT and CDR2 YNNKEL (reference sequence). This CDR3 reads CASSQRGSSTDTQYF. CDR3 nucleotides: TGTGCCAGCAGCCAGCGGGGGTCTAGCACAGATACGCAGTATTTT.

The chain couples TRBV29-1 to TRBJ2-5; D ambiguous. This CDR3 spans 12 amino acids. Trimming removed 5 bases from V and 1 base from J, with 8 bases in between. Looked up from germline, CDR1 is SQVTM and CDR2 is ANQGSEA. This chain's CDR3 is CSVLSGQETQYF. The CDR3 DNA sequence: TGCAGCGTTTTGAGTGGCCAAGAGACCCAGTACTTC.

This clone was detected a few times. The rearrangement uses TRBV3-1 (or the pseudogene TRBV3-2) and TRBJ2-1; D remains ambiguous. Germline CDR1 LGHDT, CDR2 YNNKEL (reference sequence). Trimming removed 1 base at V and 3 bases at J, with 7 bases between. This CDR3 spans 14 amino acids. The CDR3 loop is CASSQGSSYNEQFF. CDR3 nucleotides: TGTGCCAGCAGCCAAGGTTCTAGCTACAATGAGCAGTTCTTC.

The chain uses TRBV27 and TRBJ1-6, with 10 bases lining up with TRBD1. This CDR3 comprises 19 residues. Germline V gene data show CDR1 as MNHEY and CDR2 as SMNVEV (reference sequence). V trimming: 2 bases; J trimming: 3 bases; junction bases outside the gene matches: 10. CDR3 coding DNA: TGTGCCAGCAGTTTAAAAAGGGGGACAGGGGTGATCTATAATTCACCCCTCCACTTT. It yields the protein CASSLKRGTGVIYNSPLHF.

V and J are TRBV28 and TRBJ1-2; D is ambiguous. Germline V gene data show CDR1 as MDHEN and CDR2 as SYDVKM. The CDR3 is made up of 11 amino acids. Trimming left V 8 bases short and J 6 bases short, with 10 bases between. The CDR3 protein is CASALADGYTF. Written as DNA, the CDR3 is TGTGCCAGCGCCCTAGCGGATGGCTACACCTTC.